A single sample is the source of the 21 T cell receptor beta chains below, sequenced in a study of STAT5B mutations in CD4+ large granular lymphocyte leukemia. Repertoires were generated with immunoSEQ multiplex PCR, while TCRdb's copy carries only in-frame clones and drops some. This sample has some 19,000 clones, with 65% to 80% found just once. Sequencing was carried out using CD4+ T cells from blood buffy coats. The receptor set was obtained from a human donor in good health.

J is TRBJ2-1 and V is TRBV4-1, with 8 bases aligning to TRBD2. CDR3 length: 16 residues. With 2 bases clipped from V and 0 bases from J, the junction kept 3 bases outside the gene matches. Germline assignment: CDR1 MGHRA and CDR2 YSYEKL. CDR3 amino acids: CASSQIAGSSYNEQFF. CDR3 DNA: TGCGCCAGCAGCCAAATAGCGGGGAGCTCCTACAATGAGCAGTTCTTC.

This chain joins TRBV6-5 and TRBJ1-4; no clear D gene. CDR3 length: 11 amino acids. V lost 2 bases, J lost 11 bases, and 6 bases lay in between. In germline, CDR1 is MNHEY, CDR2 SVGAGI. CDR3 in DNA: TGTGCCAGCAGTTACAAAGGGAAACTGTTTTTT. It encodes CASSYKGKLFF.

The chain couples TRBV7-9 to TRBJ1-3; D gene ambiguous. There are 14 residues in the CDR3. V was shortened by 2 bases and J by 2 bases, with 7 bases between the two germline ends. From germline, CDR1 is SEHNR and CDR2 FQNEAQ (reference sequence). CDR3 sequence (DNA): TGTGCCAGCAGCTTAAAGGGCCCTGGAAACACCATATATTTT. Protein product: CASSLKGPGNTIYF.

This clone was recorded a few times. The rearrangement uses TRBV18 and TRBJ1-1; tentative D call: TRBD1 (5 bases). Germline lookup yields CDR1 KGHSH and CDR2 LQKENI. V lost 5 bases to trimming and J lost 1 base, with 17 bases between them. The CDR3 is 16 residues long. As DNA, the CDR3 is TGTGCCAGCTCATCCTCAACCTTGACAGCGAACACTGAAGCTTTCTTT. Translation gives CASSSSTLTANTEAFF.

This clone came up once. The chain links TRBV6-5 to TRBJ1-1; TRBD1 agrees at 8 bases. Germline-derived CDR1 and CDR2 are MNHEY and SVGAGI. V lost 6 bases to trimming and J lost 6 bases; unmatched junction nucleotides: 9. This CDR3 spans 14 amino acids. CDR3 nucleotide sequence: TGTGCCAGCAGGATGTGGACAGGGAGAGCTGAAGCTTTCTTT. Translated: CASRMWTGRAEAFF.

The chain has TRBV7-2 and TRBJ2-1; 8 bases align to TRBD2. J was trimmed by 9 bases and V by 0 bases; bases with no gene match: 7. The CDR3 length is 15 residues. Germline values: CDR1 SGHTA, CDR2 FQGNSA. In nucleotides, the CDR3 is TGTGCCAGCAGCTTAGCGCTCGGGAGGGATGGTGAGCAGTTCTTC. Amino acid sequence: CASSLALGRDGEQFF.

The chain joins TRBV25-1 to TRBJ1-1, with D uncertain. The CDR3 is 11 amino acids. V dropped 6 bases and J dropped 4 bases, with 6 bases sitting between them. Per the germline V gene, CDR1 is MGHDK and CDR2 is SYGVNS. In DNA, the CDR3 is TGTGCCAGCAGCTCTAGCACTGAAGCTTTCTTT. Protein: CASSSSTEAFF.

This chain joins TRBV7-2 and TRBJ1-5; D gene ambiguous. V dropped 5 bases and J dropped 9 bases, with 17 bases sitting between them. The CDR3 runs 14 residues. The germline gives CDR1 SGHTA, CDR2 FQGNSA. CDR3 amino acids: CASSARREDRPQHF. DNA of the CDR3: TGTGCCAGCAGCGCGAGGAGGGAAGATCGGCCCCAGCATTTT.

This clone has just a few counts. The V gene is TRBV2, the J gene TRBJ2-3, with D perhaps being TRBD1 or TRBD2 (6 bases each). V lost 8 bases and J 4 bases, leaving 13 bases between the germline ends. Per the germline V gene, CDR1 is SNHLY and CDR2 is FYNNEI. CDR3 length: 13 residues. This CDR3 is CASSRGLADTQYF. Here the CDR3 DNA reads TGTGCCAGCTCCCGGGGGCTGGCAGATACGCAGTATTTT.

The table lists this clone with a count of one. CDR3: CASIDRAQGGIDTQYF. The DNA for the CDR3 is TGTGCCAGCATCGATCGAGCCCAGGGAGGAATAGATACGCAGTATTTT. The chain uses TRBV2 and TRBJ2-3; weak D call: TRBD2 (6 bases). The CDR3 covers 16 residues. Deletions cut 7 bases from V and 5 bases from J, with 22 bases between. Germline CDR1 is SNHLY and CDR2 is FYNNEI.

The chain uses TRBV6-1 and TRBJ2-1; 13 bases are a match to TRBD2. Per the germline V gene, CDR1 is MNHNS and CDR2 is SASEGT. There are 15 residues in the CDR3. V dropped 11 bases and J dropped 7; count of bases not matched to a gene: 11. The CDR3 DNA reads as TGTGCCGGCACCCCCGGGACTAGCGGGGTAAATGAGCAGTTCTTC. This encodes CAGTPGTSGVNEQFF.

This clone has just one count. J is TRBJ2-4 and V is TRBV6-1, with 9 bases aligning to TRBD1. This CDR3 is 14 amino acids long. Losses at the gene ends were 10 bases for V and 7 bases for J; bases not matched to a gene: 11. Germline V gives CDR1 MNHNS, CDR2 SASEGT. The CDR3: CATGAGQGGNIQYF. CDR3 nucleotide sequence: TGTGCCACCGGCGCGGGACAGGGTGGGAACATTCAGTACTTC.

This chain links TRBV5-6 with TRBJ2-7, with D tentatively TRBD2 (5 bases). V shed 2 bases and J shed 3 bases, with 12 bases lying between them. The CDR3 loop spans 14 amino acids. The V gene's germline CDR1 is SGHDT and CDR2 YYEEEE. CDR3 sequence (DNA): TGTGCCAGCAGCTTACCGGGGTTGAACTACGAGCAGTACTTC. This gives the protein CASSLPGLNYEQYF.

This chain uses TRBV20-1 with TRBJ2-3, with TRBD2 as a possible D gene (5 bases). Germline V gives CDR1 DFQATT, CDR2 SNEGSKA (reference sequence). CDR3 length: 11 amino acids. V was shortened by 8 bases and J by 3 bases, with 9 bases between the two germline ends. The CDR3, as DNA: TGCAGTTTGCGGGCGACAGATACGCAGTATTTT. Its translation is CSLRATDTQYF.

This clone was detected a few times. The chain carries TRBV19 and TRBJ1-1, with a possible D match to TRBD1 (6 bases). Trimming left V 4 bases short and J 3 bases short, with 9 bases between. This CDR3 has 13 amino acids. Germline V lookup: CDR1 LNHDA, CDR2 SQIVND (reference sequence). The CDR3, as DNA: TGTGCCAGTAGTACTACAGGGTACACTGAAGCTTTCTTT. It is translated as CASSTTGYTEAFF.

J is TRBJ2-7 and V is TRBV19, with 7 bases fitting TRBD1. V lost 10 bases, J lost 2 bases, and 8 bases stayed unmatched. The CDR3 has 13 residues. Germline CDR1 reads LNHDA; CDR2 reads SQIVND (reference sequence). DNA of the CDR3: TGTGCCACTACCGGGACAGTAACCTACGAGCAGTACTTC. Encoded protein: CATTGTVTYEQYF.

This clone was seen more than once but under ten times. The V gene is TRBV30, the J gene TRBJ2-1; TRBD2 agrees at 9 bases. V lost 2 bases and J lost 3; bases outside the gene matches: 11. The CDR3 length is 17 residues. From germline, CDR1 is GTSNPN and CDR2 SVGIG (reference sequence). CDR3 in amino acids: CAWSWLAGPSYYNEQFF. The CDR3, as DNA: TGTGCCTGGAGTTGGCTAGCGGGGCCATCTTACTACAATGAGCAGTTCTTC.

The chain is built from TRBV15 and TRBJ2-3; D unresolved. Per the germline V gene, CDR1 is LNHNV and CDR2 is YYDKDF (reference sequence). V lost 0 bases and J 6 bases, leaving 7 bases between the germline ends. CDR3 length equals 13 residues. CDR3 in DNA: TGTGCCACCAGCAGAGATGAGCCGGATACGCAGTATTTT. Protein: CATSRDEPDTQYF.

This clone has a handful of counts. The genes are TRBV6-1 and TRBJ2-2; the match to TRBD2 covers 12 bases. V lost 2 bases to trimming and J lost 6 bases; unmatched junction nucleotides: 1. CDR3 length: 15 residues. Germline-derived CDR1 and CDR2 are MNHNS and SASEGT. The CDR3 DNA follows: TGTGCCAGCAGTGAACTAGCGGGAGGGTCCGGGGAGCTGTTTTTT. Protein product: CASSELAGGSGELFF.

The chain couples TRBV15 to TRBJ2-7; D may be TRBD1 or TRBD2 (5 bases each). The CDR3 length is 14 residues. CDR1 LNHNV and CDR2 YYDKDF come from the germline V gene (reference sequence). The V end lost 4 bases, the J end lost 0 bases, and 10 bases lay between the germline ends. CDR3 DNA sequence: TGTGCCACCAGCAAAGGGACCTCCTCCTACGAGCAGTACTTC. Its translation is CATSKGTSSYEQYF. Based on the CDR3 plus reference TRBV15 and TRBJ2-7, the full variable domain is DAMVIQNPRYQVTQFGKPVTLSCSQTLNHNVMYWYQQKSSQAPKLLFHYYDKDFNNEADTPDNFQSRRPNTSFCFLDIRSPGLGDTAMYLCATSKGTSSYEQYFGPGTRLTVT.

The rearrangement links TRBV5-4 to TRBJ2-7; a weak D match, TRBD2 (5 bases). Germline-derived CDR1 and CDR2 are SGHNT and YYREEE (reference sequence). Trimming stripped 4 bases from V and 4 bases from J, with 12 bases between. There are 13 residues in the CDR3. CDR3 sequence reads: CASSREPNYEQYF. In nucleotides, the CDR3 is TGTGCCAGCAGCCGGGAACCAAATTACGAGCAGTACTTC.